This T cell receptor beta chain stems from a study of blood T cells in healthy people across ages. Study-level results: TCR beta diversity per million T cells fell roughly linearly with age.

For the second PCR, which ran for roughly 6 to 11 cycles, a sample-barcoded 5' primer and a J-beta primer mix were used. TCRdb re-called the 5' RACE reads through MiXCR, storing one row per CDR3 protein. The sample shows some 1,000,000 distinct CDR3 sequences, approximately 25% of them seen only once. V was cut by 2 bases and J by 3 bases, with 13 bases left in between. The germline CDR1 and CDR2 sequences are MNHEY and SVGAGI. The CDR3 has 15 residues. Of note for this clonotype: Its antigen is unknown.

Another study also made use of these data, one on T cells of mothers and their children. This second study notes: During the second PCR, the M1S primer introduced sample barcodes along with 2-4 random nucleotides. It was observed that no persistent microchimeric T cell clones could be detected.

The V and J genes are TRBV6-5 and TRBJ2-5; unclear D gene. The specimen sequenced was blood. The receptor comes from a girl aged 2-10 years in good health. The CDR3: CASSYNFGGEETQYF. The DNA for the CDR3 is TGTGCCAGCAGTTACAATTTCGGTGGAGAAGAGACCCAGTACTTC.